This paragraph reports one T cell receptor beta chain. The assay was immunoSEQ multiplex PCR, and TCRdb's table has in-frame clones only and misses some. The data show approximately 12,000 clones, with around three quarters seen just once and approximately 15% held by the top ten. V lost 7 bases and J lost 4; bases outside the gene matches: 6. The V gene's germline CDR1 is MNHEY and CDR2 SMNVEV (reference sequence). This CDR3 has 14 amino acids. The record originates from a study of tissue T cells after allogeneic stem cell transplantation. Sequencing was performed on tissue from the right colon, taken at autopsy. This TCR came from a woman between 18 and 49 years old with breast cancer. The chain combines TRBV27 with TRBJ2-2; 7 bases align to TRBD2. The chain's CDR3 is CASTRGGGTGELFF. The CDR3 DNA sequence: TGTGCCAGCACCCGAGGCGGGGGCACCGGGGAGCTGTTTTTT.